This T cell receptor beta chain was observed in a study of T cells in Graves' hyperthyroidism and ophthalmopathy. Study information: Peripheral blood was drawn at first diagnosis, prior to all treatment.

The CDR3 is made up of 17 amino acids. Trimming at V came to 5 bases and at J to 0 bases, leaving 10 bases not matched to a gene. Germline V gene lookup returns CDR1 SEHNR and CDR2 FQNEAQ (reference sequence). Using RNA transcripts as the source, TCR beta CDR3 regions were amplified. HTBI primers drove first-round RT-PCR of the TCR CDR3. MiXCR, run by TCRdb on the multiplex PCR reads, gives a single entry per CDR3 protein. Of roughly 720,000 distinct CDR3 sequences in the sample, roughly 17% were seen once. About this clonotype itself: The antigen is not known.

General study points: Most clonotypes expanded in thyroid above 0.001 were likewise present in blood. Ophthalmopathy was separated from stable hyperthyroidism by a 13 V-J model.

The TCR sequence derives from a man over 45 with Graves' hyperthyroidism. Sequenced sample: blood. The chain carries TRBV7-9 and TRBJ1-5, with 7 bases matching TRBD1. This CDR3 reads CASSTTGTETSNQPQHF. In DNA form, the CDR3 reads TGTGCCAGCAGCACAACCGGGACAGAGACTAGCAATCAGCCCCAGCATTTT.